One sample yielded the 2 T cell receptor beta chains listed below, sequenced in a study of regulatory T cells. The PCR used 52 TRBV and 13 TRBJ primers. TCRdb's table, derived via immunoSEQ multiplex PCR, lists solely in-frame clones and lacks some. The table lists about 20,000 clones, roughly 93% of them singletons. The sample taken for sequencing was CD8+ T cells sorted from blood. These receptor sequences come from a child aged 2-15 years with CD3G deficiency.

The chain combines TRBV6-6 with TRBJ2-7; no reliable D call. This CDR3 region has 13 residues. Germline V gene sequence: CDR1 MNHNY, CDR2 SVGAGI (reference sequence). V was pared by 2 bases and J by 5 bases, with 10 bases between. The CDR3: CASSYRNAHEQYF. CDR3 nucleotide sequence: TGTGCCAGCAGTTACCGAAATGCGCACGAGCAGTACTTC.

V and J are TRBV28 and TRBJ2-7; 9 nucleotides agree with TRBD1. The germline V gene encodes CDR1 MDHEN and CDR2 SYDVKM. The CDR3 has 13 residues. Losses at the gene ends were 8 bases for V and 4 bases for J; bases not matched to a gene: 6. In nucleotides, the CDR3 is TGTGCCAGCGGTGGACAGGGGATATACGAGCAGTACTTC. It yields the protein CASGGQGIYEQYF.